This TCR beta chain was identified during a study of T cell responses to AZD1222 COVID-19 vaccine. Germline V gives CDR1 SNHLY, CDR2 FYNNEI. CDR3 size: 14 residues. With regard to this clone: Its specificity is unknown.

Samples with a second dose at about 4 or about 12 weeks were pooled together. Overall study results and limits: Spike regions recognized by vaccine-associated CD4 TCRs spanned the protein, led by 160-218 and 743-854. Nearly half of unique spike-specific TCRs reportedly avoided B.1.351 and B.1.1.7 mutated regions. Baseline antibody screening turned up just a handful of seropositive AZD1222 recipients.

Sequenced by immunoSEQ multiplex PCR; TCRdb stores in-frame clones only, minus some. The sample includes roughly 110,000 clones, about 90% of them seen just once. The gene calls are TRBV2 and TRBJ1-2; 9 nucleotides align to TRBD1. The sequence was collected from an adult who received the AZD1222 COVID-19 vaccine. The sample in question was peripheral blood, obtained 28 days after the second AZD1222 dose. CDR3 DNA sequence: TGTGCAGACTCTCGACAGGGGGGCGGCTATGGCTACACCTTC. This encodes CADSRQGGGYGYTF.